Shown below are 5 T cell receptor beta chains from a single sample sequenced in a study of T cells in Graves' hyperthyroidism and ophthalmopathy. There were TCR beta CDR3 regions amplified from RNA transcripts. RT-PCR in the first round (using the HTBI primer set) targeted the TCR CDR3. Each CDR3 protein gets one entry after TCRdb re-called the multiplex PCR reads with MiXCR. The sample consists of about 380,000 distinct CDR3 sequences, approximately 13% of them appearing once. Sequencing was carried out using blood. These receptor sequences come from a man aged 30-40 years with Graves' hyperthyroidism that later progressed to Graves' ophthalmopathy.

Concerning this clonotype itself: Just one base apart from a much larger clone, this may be a read error. A read error is likely, as this CDR3 ends without the conserved phenylalanine or tryptophan. V and J are TRBV3-1 and TRBJ1-1; 7 nucleotides match TRBD1. V trimming: 3 bases; J trimming: 0 bases; junction bases outside the gene matches: 7. CDR1 and CDR2 (germline): LGHDT, YNNKEL (reference sequence). This CDR3 has 16 amino acids. The CDR3 protein is CASSQRTGSLNTEAFY. CDR3 DNA sequence: TGTGCCAGCAGCCAGCGGACAGGAAGCTTGAACACTGAAGCTTTCTAT.

This chain uses TRBV20-1 with TRBJ2-1; 16 bases align to TRBD2. The CDR3 is 15 residues long. The V gene end was trimmed by 5 bases and the J gene end by 8 bases; junction bases not matched to a gene: 6. Germline V lookup: CDR1 DFQATT, CDR2 SNEGSKA (reference sequence). The CDR3 DNA reads TGCAGTGCTGACACCGGGACTAGCGGGGGGGATGAGCAGTTCTTC. As protein: CSADTGTSGGDEQFF.

The sample holds a few counts of this clonotype. The chain recombines TRBV27 with TRBJ2-7, with 7 bases aligning to TRBD2. The length of the CDR3 is 15 residues. The V and J ends lost 3 bases and 0 bases, in that order; junction bases with no gene match: 5. Germline V gene data show CDR1 as MNHEY and CDR2 as SMNVEV (reference sequence). The CDR3 nucleotides are TGTGCCAGCAGTTTGGGAGGGCTAAGCTCCTACGAGCAGTACTTC. Translated: CASSLGGLSSYEQYF.

Here the CDR3 reads CASSSEGGASTDTQYF. Written as DNA, the CDR3 is TGTGCCAGCAGCTCCGAGGGGGGGGCAAGCACAGATACGCAGTATTTT. V usage is TRBV11-3 and J usage is TRBJ2-3; perhaps TRBD2 as D (7 bases). CDR1 and CDR2 from the germline V gene are SGHNT and YENEEA. CDR3 length: 16 residues. Trimming stripped 4 bases from V and 0 bases from J, with 14 bases between. Full variable domain (outside the CDR3, taken from reference TRBV11-3 and TRBJ2-3): EAGVVQSPRYKIIEKKQPVAFWCNPISGHNTLYWYLQNLGQGPELLIRYENEEAVDDSQLPKDRFSAERLKGVDSTLKIQPAELGDSAVYLCASSSEGGASTDTQYFGPGTRLTVL.

In its sample, this clonotype was seen many times. V gene TRBV12-3 or TRBV12-4 combines with J gene TRBJ1-5; no reliable D call. CDR3 length: 17 amino acids. V shed 2 bases and J shed 7 bases, with 21 bases lying between them. CDR3 sequence: CASSLSWVVTRPQPQHF. The CDR3 DNA is TGTGCCAGCAGTTTAAGTTGGGTGGTCACTCGTCCGCAGCCCCAGCATTTT.